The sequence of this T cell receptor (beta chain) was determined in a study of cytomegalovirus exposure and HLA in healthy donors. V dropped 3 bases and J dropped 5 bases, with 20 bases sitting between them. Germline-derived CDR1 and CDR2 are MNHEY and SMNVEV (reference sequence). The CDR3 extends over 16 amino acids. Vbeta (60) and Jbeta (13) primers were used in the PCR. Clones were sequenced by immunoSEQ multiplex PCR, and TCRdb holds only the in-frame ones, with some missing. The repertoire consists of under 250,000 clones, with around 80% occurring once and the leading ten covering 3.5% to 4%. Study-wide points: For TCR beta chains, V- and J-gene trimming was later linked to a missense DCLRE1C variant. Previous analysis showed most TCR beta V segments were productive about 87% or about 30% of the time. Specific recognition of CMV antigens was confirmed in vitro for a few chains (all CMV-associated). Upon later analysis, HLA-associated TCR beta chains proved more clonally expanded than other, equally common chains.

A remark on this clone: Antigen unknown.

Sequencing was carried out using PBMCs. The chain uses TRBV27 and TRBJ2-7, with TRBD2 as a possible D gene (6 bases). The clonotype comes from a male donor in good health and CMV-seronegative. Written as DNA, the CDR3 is TGTGCCAGCAGTTTGGGCGGGGCTCCGAGCGCCAACGAGCAGTACTTC. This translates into CASSLGGAPSANEQYF.